In this sample, the clone carrying this TCR beta chain turned up once. The antigen is not known. A mixed TRB-A/B primer pool amplified rearranged TRB by multiplex touch-down PCR. TCRdb re-called the multiplex PCR reads with MiXCR, one entry per CDR3 protein. Of thousands of distinct CDR3 sequences listed, around 50% are singletons. The CDR3 runs 12 residues. V was shortened by 7 bases and J by 2 bases, with 6 bases between the two germline ends. Germline CDR1 and CDR2: LNHDA and SQIVND (reference sequence). TCR beta rearrangements were amplified from peripheral blood genomic DNA. The record originates from a study of T cell repertoires in aging, cancer and after chemotherapy. Across the whole study: Pre- and post-chemotherapy samples were paired from chronic lymphocytic leukemia patients treated with fludarabine- or bendamustine-based regimens.

Whole-study findings and limits: Untreated cancer patients had significantly lower blood TCR diversity than age-matched healthy donors. Lymphoid organ infiltration in hematological cancer patients may impair thymic emigration or peripheral T cell expansion.

V is TRBV19 and J is TRBJ1-5, with D maybe TRBD1 (5 bases). Sequenced: blood. This receptor was obtained from a human donor with a blood cancer. CDR3 protein: CASTGGNQPQHF. The CDR3 DNA reads as TGTGCCAGTACGGGGGGCAATCAGCCCCAGCATTTT.